This TCR beta chain was sequenced in a study of T cells in Graves' hyperthyroidism and ophthalmopathy. The table lists this clonotype with many counts. Amplified TCR beta CDR3 regions came from RNA transcripts. Carried out on the TCR CDR3, a first-round RT-PCR used the HTBI primer set. From the multiplex PCR reads, TCRdb called clonotypes with MiXCR, one entry per CDR3 protein. The sample records 300,000 to 450,000 distinct CDR3 sequences, about 14% being singletons. Patients affected by ophthalmopathy presented a Clinical Activity Score of at least 3, a NOSPECS grade of at least 4, and disease duration below 3 months. Thyroid ultrasound and orbital computed tomography, with clinical symptoms and serum thyroxine and TRAb, informed diagnoses. Isolation of PBMCs was performed on about 9.9 ml fresh peripheral blood. The germline V gene has CDR1 LNHDA and CDR2 SQIVND (reference sequence). The CDR3 has 16 amino acids. With 5 bases clipped from V and 6 bases from J, the junction kept 12 bases outside the gene matches.

Sequenced material: blood. The J gene is TRBJ2-2, the V gene TRBV19; 7 positions agree with TRBD1. This TCR derives from a woman between 25 and 40 years old with Graves' ophthalmopathy. The CDR3 DNA sequence: TGTGCCAGTAGTCTCCCAACTTGGGACAGTCCCGGGGAGCTGTTTTTT. It specifies CASSLPTWDSPGELFF.